This T cell receptor beta chain was recovered during a study of OX40 agonist ivuxolimab in advanced cancers. Regarding the study in general: Ivuxolimab was an agonistic, fully human IgG2 monoclonal antibody directed against OX40 (CD134), a costimulatory receptor. Of the 50 or so patients in dose escalation, about 20 had hepatocellular carcinoma, approximately 15 had melanoma, 9 had renal cell carcinoma and 9 had head and neck cancer. The monotherapy dose-escalation portion (N ≈ 50 patients) of the phase I ivuxolimab trial is reported in the paper. Peripheral TCRbeta sequencing was intended to test whether TCR sequence diversity was altered and clonal T-cell expansion was caused by ivuxolimab. A male proportion of around 83% and a mean age of approximately 62 years, ranging from roughly 23 to 90, were recorded for the dose-escalation cohort. Three dose-escalation patients achieved partial responses, one with hepatocellular carcinoma and two with cutaneous melanoma. Prior anti-PD-1, anti-PD-L1 or anti-CTLA-4 therapy was permitted, and approximately 40% of dose-escalation patients had received checkpoint inhibitors. Intravenous ivuxolimab was administered to patients every 2 weeks at six dose levels: 0.01, 0.1, 0.3, 1.5, 3 and 10 mg/kg. Paper-wide results and their limitations: Clonal expansion of both CD4+ and CD8+ blood T cells was observed from baseline to week 6 at doses 0.1 to 3.0 mg/kg. Which antigens the clonally expanded peripheral T cells were specific for was not determined. In partial responders in the 0.1-3.0 mg/kg groups, normalized peripheral clonal expansion was found to be among the lowest, especially among CD8+ T cells. After ivuxolimab, more expanded clones were found on average in CD8+ T cells than in CD4+ T cells. Low levels of normalized T-cell clonal expansion were also seen in some nonresponding patients.

In the case of this clone: Its target antigen remains unknown. Nothing much larger sits one base from this clone, and base qualities are not available.

The trial excluded patients who had a history of autoimmune disease or were on systemic immunosuppression. Peripheral blood for TCR sequencing was collected from all dose cohorts at baseline, on cycle 4 day 1, and on cycle 7 day 1. The samples were drawn from a first-in-human, open-label, multicenter phase I dose-escalation trial of ivuxolimab. The trial enrolled adults with locally advanced or metastatic head and neck squamous cell, hepatocellular, melanoma or renal cell carcinoma. Before TCR sequencing, CD4+ T cells and CD8+ T cells from peripheral blood were sorted into separate populations. The CDR3 contains 11 residues, cysteine and phenylalanine counted. Only the CDR3 portion is preserved as DNA: 33 bases, with reading frame beginning at the first base. CDR1 is given as SGHVS and CDR2 as FQNEAQ, both from the germline V gene. Germline trimming: 8 bases from V, 6 bases from J; junction bases outside gene matches: 1.

For sequencing of the TCRbeta CDR3 region, genomic DNA was extracted from the sorted cells. The immunoSEQ Assay was used to sequence the TCRbeta CDR3 regions. The immuneACCESS repertoire file appears here via TCRdb, limited to in-frame rearrangements. These files lack a portion of the clones; in checked studies, under half of the deficit traces to unresolved V genes, and the cause of the others is not known. This sample gives fewer than 65,000 clones in total; 91% of them show up just once. The ten largest clones add up to less than 5% of the sample. Sequenced here: CD4+ or CD8+ T cells sorted from blood, sampled in a trial of the OX40 agonist ivuxolimab. Recombination joined TRBV7-8 with TRBJ2-3; 8 central nucleotides agree with TRBD1. This receptor was obtained from an adult with an advanced solid tumor such as melanoma, head and neck, liver or kidney cancer. DNA sequence: TGTGCCAGCGGACAGGGCGATACGCAGTATTTT. The translation is CASGQGDTQYF. When the CDR3 is completed using the reference TRBV7-8 and TRBJ2-3 genes on either side, the full variable domain is GAGVSQSPRYKVAKRGQDVALRCDPISGHVSLFWYQQALGQGPEFLTYFQNEAQLDKSGLPSDRFFAERPEGSVSTLKIQRTQQEDSAVYLCASGQGDTQYFGPGTRLTVL.